The sample holds a few counts of the clone carrying this T cell receptor (beta chain). The antigen remains unidentified. The source of the PBMCs was less than 12 ml of fresh peripheral blood. The sample belongs to a study of T cells in Graves' hyperthyroidism and ophthalmopathy. Study-wide points: Blood also contained most expanded thyroid clonotypes above 0.001. Before onset, ophthalmopathy was predicted by the model a median around 6 months earlier.

The CDR3 consists of 16 residues. Germline loops: CDR1 SGHVS, CDR2 FNYEAQ. V lost 1 base and J lost 3, with 15 bases in between. Researchers took RNA transcripts and amplified the TCR beta CDR3 regions from them. The primer set for the first-round RT-PCR of the TCR CDR3 was HTBI. TCRdb passed the multiplex PCR reads through MiXCR, listing each CDR3 protein once. The table shows about 380,000 distinct CDR3 sequences, with approximately 15% occurring only once. The source is a young man with Graves' hyperthyroidism that later progressed to Graves' ophthalmopathy. Sequencing was carried out using blood. The chain recombines TRBV7-6 with TRBJ2-5, with D uncertain. CDR3 in amino acids: CASSLVPWVIKETQYF. The CDR3 bases are TGTGCCAGCAGCTTAGTGCCGTGGGTCATAAAAGAGACCCAGTACTTC. Filled out from reference TRBV7-6 and TRBJ2-5, the complete variable domain reads GAGVSQSPRYKVTKRGQDVALRCDPISGHVSLYWYRQALGQGPEFLTYFNYEAQQDKSGLPNDRFSAERPEGSISTLTIQRTEQRDSAMYRCASSLVPWVIKETQYFGPGTRLLVL.